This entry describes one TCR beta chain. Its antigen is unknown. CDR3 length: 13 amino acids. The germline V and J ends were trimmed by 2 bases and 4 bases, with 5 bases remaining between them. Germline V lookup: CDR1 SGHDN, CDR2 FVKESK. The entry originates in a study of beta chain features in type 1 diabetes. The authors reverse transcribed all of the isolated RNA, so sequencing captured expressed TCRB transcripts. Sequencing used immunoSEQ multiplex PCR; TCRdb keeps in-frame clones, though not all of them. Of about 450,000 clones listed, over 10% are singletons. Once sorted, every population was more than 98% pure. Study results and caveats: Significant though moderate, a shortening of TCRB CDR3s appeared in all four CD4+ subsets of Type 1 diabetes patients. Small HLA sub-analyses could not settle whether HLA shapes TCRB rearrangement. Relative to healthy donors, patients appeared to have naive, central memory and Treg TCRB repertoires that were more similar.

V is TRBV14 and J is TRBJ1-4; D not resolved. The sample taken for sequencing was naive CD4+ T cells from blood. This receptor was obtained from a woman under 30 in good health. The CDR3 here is CASSQQINEKLFF. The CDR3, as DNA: TGTGCCAGCAGCCAACAGATTAATGAAAAACTGTTTTTT. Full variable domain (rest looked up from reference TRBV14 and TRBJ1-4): EAGVTQFPSHSVIEKGQTVTLRCDPISGHDNLYWYRRVMGKEIKFLLHFVKESKQDESGMPNNRFLAERTGGTYSTLKVQPAELEDSGVYFCASSQQINEKLFFGSGTQLSVL.